The 16 T cell receptor beta chains in this list originate from one sample, sequenced in a study of shared clonotypes between healthy human individuals. Sequencing was performed with immunoSEQ multiplex PCR; in TCRdb, only in-frame clones are kept and a portion is missing. The sample lists roughly 1,600,000 clones; approximately 98.5% were seen once. Material for sequencing was naive CD4+ T cells sorted from blood. Subset described: CD45RA+ positively selected. The receptor set was obtained from a man younger than 45 in good health.

V is TRBV18 and J is TRBJ2-5, with no clear D. Deletions cut 5 bases from V and 5 bases from J, with 9 bases between. This CDR3 is built from 12 residues. Germline lookup yields CDR1 KGHSH and CDR2 LQKENI. The CDR3 DNA sequence: TGTGCCAGCTCAATAAGTGTGGAGACCCAGTACTTC. Translation gives CASSISVETQYF.

The V call is TRBV7-2, the J call TRBJ2-7, with TRBD2 matching over 14 bases. The CDR3 is made up of 18 amino acids. CDR1 and CDR2 (germline): SGHTA, FQGNSA. With V trimmed by 4 bases and J by 3 bases, 11 bases remained unmatched. The CDR3, as DNA: TGTGCCAGCAGCTCCGACCTCCGACTAGCGGGAGGGTTCTACGAGCAGTACTTC. Protein product: CASSSDLRLAGGFYEQYF. The full variable domain, with the rest looked up from reference TRBV7-2 and TRBJ2-7, is GAGVSQSPSNKVTEKGKDVELRCDPISGHTALYWYRQSLGQGLEFLIYFQGNSAPDKSGLPSDRFSAERTGGSVSTLTIQRTQQEDSAVYLCASSSDLRLAGGFYEQYFGPGTRLTVT.

CDR3 in amino acids: CASSHSGTNTEAFF. CDR3 DNA: TGTGCCAGCAGTCATTCCGGGACGAACACTGAAGCTTTCTTT. The V and J genes are TRBV9 and TRBJ1-1; tentatively, D is TRBD1 (5 bases). Trimming took 5 bases from V and 1 from J, leaving 12 bases between them. Germline values: CDR1 SGDLS, CDR2 YYNGEE. The CDR3 spans 14 residues.

This chain joins TRBV9 and TRBJ2-1; D may be TRBD2 (6 bases). The CDR3 runs 14 residues. CDR1 is SGDLS and CDR2 is YYNGEE in the germline V gene. V lost 4 bases to trimming and J lost 7 bases, with 15 bases between them. The CDR3 region is CASSQDPRGNEQFF. CDR3 bases: TGTGCCAGCAGCCAAGACCCTCGGGGGAATGAGCAGTTCTTC.

The rearrangement joins TRBV2 to TRBJ2-1, with 10 nucleotides matching TRBD2. With V trimmed by 6 bases and J by 6 bases, 11 bases remained unmatched. The CDR3 consists of 16 residues. Germline V gene lookup returns CDR1 SNHLY and CDR2 FYNNEI. The CDR3 bases are TGTGCCAGCAGCAAAAAAGGACTAGCGGCCTCCAATGAGCAGTTCTTC. This translates into CASSKKGLAASNEQFF.

V is TRBV30 and J is TRBJ2-7, with D perhaps TRBD1 (5 bases). Germline CDR1 is GTSNPN and CDR2 is SVGIG (reference sequence). This CDR3 has 11 residues. V lost 5 bases to trimming and J lost 4 bases, with 9 bases between them. The CDR3 DNA reads as TGTGCCTGGCATAGGGGTTACGAGCAGTACTTC. Its protein product is CAWHRGYEQYF. Combining the CDR3 with reference TRBV30 and TRBJ2-7 gives the whole variable domain SQTIHQWPATLVQPVGSPLSLECTVEGTSNPNLYWYRQAAGRGLQLLFYSVGIGQISSEVPQNLSASRPQDRQFILSSKKLLLSDSGFYLCAWHRGYEQYFGPGTRLTVT.

The genes are TRBV5-1 and TRBJ2-2; TRBD2 agrees at 10 bases. V was clipped by 4 bases and J by 0 bases; unmatched bases: 3. The CDR3 is 16 residues long. Germline assignment: CDR1 SGHRS and CDR2 YFSETQ. Written as DNA, the CDR3 is TGCGCCAGCAGCCCTACTAGCGGGACGAACACCGGGGAGCTGTTTTTT. Encoded protein: CASSPTSGTNTGELFF.

The rearrangement uses TRBV19 and TRBJ1-3; perhaps TRBD1 as D (6 bases). The length of the CDR3 is 13 residues. With 9 bases removed from V and 0 bases from J, the gap between germline ends came to 9 bases. Germline V gives CDR1 LNHDA, CDR2 SQIVND (reference sequence). CDR3 DNA: TGTGCCAGCCGACAGGTCTCTGGAAACACCATATATTTT. Translated, it gives CASRQVSGNTIYF.

The chain couples TRBV7-2 to TRBJ2-1; D could derive from TRBD1 or TRBD2 (6 bases each). V was clipped by 2 bases and J by 5 bases, with 13 bases between them. Germline-derived CDR1 and CDR2 are SGHTA and FQGNSA. This CDR3 has 15 residues. The CDR3 protein is CASSLLGGRNNEQFF. CDR3 coding DNA: TGTGCCAGCAGCTTATTAGGGGGGAGAAACAATGAGCAGTTCTTC.

The rearrangement uses TRBV5-1 and TRBJ2-7, with a possible D match to TRBD1 (6 bases). CDR3 length: 16 residues. Trimming left V 0 bases short and J 2 bases short, with 15 bases between. Germline CDR1 is SGHRS and CDR2 is YFSETQ. This CDR3 reads CASSLDNRVRPYEQYF. The DNA for the CDR3 is TGCGCCAGCAGCTTGGACAACAGGGTCCGGCCCTACGAGCAGTACTTC.

This sequence joins TRBV11-2 and TRBJ2-7; 11 positions match TRBD1. Losses at the gene ends were 5 bases for V and 4 bases for J; bases not matched to a gene: 7. From germline, CDR1 is SGHAT and CDR2 FQNNGV. The CDR3 contains 15 residues. This chain's CDR3 is CASSTRTGGGYEQYF. The CDR3 coding sequence is TGTGCCAGCAGCACCCGGACAGGGGGCGGTTACGAGCAGTACTTC.

The chain couples TRBV14 to TRBJ1-1; 11 nucleotides match TRBD1. There are 14 residues in the CDR3. Losses at the gene ends were 3 bases for V and 6 bases for J; bases not matched to a gene: 3. Germline CDR1 is SGHDN and CDR2 is FVKESK. The CDR3 nucleotides are TGTGCCAGCAGCCAGGACAGGGGGCGTGCTGAAGCTTTCTTT. Protein sequence: CASSQDRGRAEAFF.

The chain employs TRBV28 and TRBJ1-1; 12 bases map to TRBD1. CDR1 and CDR2 from the germline V gene are MDHEN and SYDVKM. The CDR3 covers 15 residues. V was pared by 9 bases and J by 1 base, with 6 bases of the junction left unmatched. CDR3 loop: CASAGQGAPNTEAFF. The CDR3 nucleotides read TGTGCCAGTGCGGGACAGGGGGCACCGAACACTGAAGCTTTCTTT. Full variable domain (outside the CDR3, taken from reference TRBV28 and TRBJ1-1): DVKVTQSSRYLVKRTGEKVFLECVQDMDHENMFWYRQDPGLGLRLIYFSYDVKMKEKGDIPEGYSVSREKKERFSLILESASTNQTSMYLCASAGQGAPNTEAFFGQGTRLTVV.

The chain employs TRBV14 and TRBJ2-1, with a possible D match to TRBD1 (5 bases). Trimming cost V 5 bases and J 6 bases, with 23 bases left between them. Germline CDR1 reads SGHDN; CDR2 reads FVKESK. This CDR3 contains 17 residues. The CDR3 loop is CASSNGRFTGVSNEQFF. As DNA, the CDR3 is TGTGCCAGCAGCAATGGCCGATTTACAGGCGTGAGCAATGAGCAGTTCTTC.

This clone turned up a few times. Other DNA sequences in this sample translate to the same CDR3. V gene TRBV6-5 combines with J gene TRBJ2-7; D is ambiguous. The CDR3 loop spans 11 amino acids. CDR1 and CDR2 from the germline V gene are MNHEY and SVGAGI. V was trimmed by 2 bases and J by 3 bases, leaving 2 bases between them. The CDR3 DNA reads TGTGCCAGCAGTTACAACTACGAGCAGTACTTC. Protein product: CASSYNYEQYF.

The rearrangement links TRBV2 to TRBJ2-5; 10 bases agree with TRBD1. CDR3 length: 17 amino acids. The junction had 9 bases not matched to a gene; V was cut back by 0 bases and J by 5 bases. In germline, CDR1 is SNHLY, CDR2 FYNNEI. The CDR3 DNA is TGTGCCAGCAGTGAAGCGCTTGGGACAGGGGTAGGGGAGACCCAGTACTTC. Its protein is CASSEALGTGVGETQYF. The variable domain in full, completed from reference TRBV2 and TRBJ2-5, reads EPEVTQTPSHQVTQMGQEVILRCVPISNHLYFYWYRQILGQKVEFLVSFYNNEISEKSEIFDDQFSVERPDGSNFTLKIRSTKLEDSAMYFCASSEALGTGVGETQYFGPGTRLLVL.